This is a list of T cell receptor beta chains from one sample in a study of early stage breast cancer tumors. Produced via immunoSEQ multiplex PCR; TCRdb's table is partial and in-frame only. The repertoire consists of 20,000 to 25,000 clones, with 60% to 85% occurring once and the leading ten covering 28%. The sequenced material came from blood. These receptor sequences come from a person in their sixties with breast cancer. Both conserved end residues are part of each CDR3. The D gene is left open where the match is weak. A clone size is listed for some rows: how often the clone was seen (once, few, many), or a class if it is expanded.

V	J	D	size	DNA	CDR3
TRBV14	TRBJ2-7	TRBD2	few	TGTGCCAGCGCTAGCGGGAGGTTCGAGCAGTACTTC	CASASGRFEQYF
TRBV11-3	TRBJ1-1	-	-	TGTGCCAGCAGCTTAAACGGACAGATGGGCACTGAAGCTTTCTTT	CASSLNGQMGTEAFF
TRBV5-8	TRBJ1-3	-	-	TGTGCCAGCAGCCCCTCTGCGGGGTTCGGAAACACCATATATTTT	CASSPSAGFGNTIYF
TRBV7-8	TRBJ2-2	-	few	TGTGCCAGCAGCTTGCTGTCGTTCAACACCGGGGAGCTGTTTTTT	CASSLLSFNTGELFF
TRBV2	TRBJ2-1	-	-	TGTGCCAGCAGTGGACAGGCCTTAATCAATGAGCAGTTCTTC	CASSGQALINEQFF
TRBV2	TRBJ2-4	-	-	TGTGCCACTCATCAGGGGACCGCCTCGGGCATTCAGTACTTC	CATHQGTASGIQYF
TRBV27	TRBJ1-2	-	few	TGTGCCAGCAGTTTAGGCCAGGGGTTCGGCGGCTACACCTTC	CASSLGQGFGGYTF
TRBV5-1	TRBJ2-1	-	-	TGCGCCAGCAGCATGGGAATGGATGAGCAGTTCTTC	CASSMGMDEQFF
TRBV2	TRBJ2-3	-	-	TGTGCCAGCACGAGGGACCACCTTACCTTTAGCACAGATACGCAGTATTTT	CASTRDHLTFSTDTQYF
TRBV9	TRBJ2-3	-	-	TGTGCCAGCAGCGGAGTAACGCCTACGGGCTCAGATACGCAGTATTTT	CASSGVTPTGSDTQYF
TRBV9	TRBJ2-5	TRBD2	-	TGTGCCAGCAGCGTAGTTGGGACTAGTCTTTCCCAAGAGACCCAGTACTTC	CASSVVGTSLSQETQYF
TRBV27	TRBJ2-7	-	once	-	CASPTSVPAVSLRLVDYEQYF
TRBV27	TRBJ2-1	-	-	TGTGCCAGCAGTTCGCTAGCATCCTACAATGAGCAGTTCTTC	CASSSLASYNEQFF
TRBV19	TRBJ2-2	-	-	TGTGCCAGTAGTATCGCTGCCGGGGAGCTGTTTTTT	CASSIAAGELFF
TRBV11-3	TRBJ2-1	-	-	TGTGCCAGCAGCTTTACGTACAATGAGCAGTTCTTC	CASSFTYNEQFF
TRBV7-3	TRBJ1-2	TRBD1	-	TGTGCCAGCAGCTTAGTCCCTGGGACAGGGGATGGCTACACCTTC	CASSLVPGTGDGYTF
TRBV5-1	TRBJ2-3	TRBD2	-	TGCGCCAGCAGCTTAGCGGGGGGCCTAGTGACAGATACGCAGTATTTT	CASSLAGGLVTDTQYF
TRBV6-5	TRBJ1-1	-	-	TGTGCCAGCAGTTACGTCCAGGCCGGGGACACTGAAGCTTTCTTT	CASSYVQAGDTEAFF
TRBV19	TRBJ1-2	-	once	TGTGCCAGTAGTATCGCTGGGTATGGCTACACCTTC	CASSIAGYGYTF
TRBV9	TRBJ2-1	-	few	TGTGCCAGCAGCGTAGTGGGAACAGAGCAGTTCTTC	CASSVVGTEQFF
TRBV5-4	TRBJ2-1	-	few	TGTGCCAGCACGGATGGGACCCTCTACAATGAGCAGTTCTTC	CASTDGTLYNEQFF
TRBV7-8	TRBJ1-1	-	-	TGTGCCAGCAGCTTACAGGGCCTGAACACTGAAGCTTTCTTT	CASSLQGLNTEAFF
TRBV18	TRBJ1-3	-	-	TGTGCCAGCTCACCATCCCCGGGACCTGGAAACACCATATATTTT	CASSPSPGPGNTIYF
TRBV29-1	TRBJ1-1	-	-	TGCAGCGTAATGGACAGACTGATGAACACTGAAGCTTTCTTT	CSVMDRLMNTEAFF
TRBV2	TRBJ2-7	TRBD2	few	TGTGCCAGCAGTGAAGGGAAACTAGCGGCTAGTTACTCCTACGAGCAGTACTTC	CASSEGKLAASYSYEQYF
TRBV19	TRBJ2-3	-	-	TGTGCCAGTAGTGCCGGGACGGGCACAGATACGCAGTATTTT	CASSAGTGTDTQYF
TRBV29-1	TRBJ1-2	-	-	TGCAGCGTTGTTTCAGGCAGAAGCTATGGCTACACCTTC	CSVVSGRSYGYTF
TRBV6-5	TRBJ1-1	-	-	TGTGCCAGCAGTTTTCAGGGTTCCGGCACCCAAGCTTTCTTT	CASSFQGSGTQAFF
TRBV15	TRBJ2-1	TRBD1	-	TGTGCCACCAGCAAGGGACAGGATTACAATGAGCAGTTCTTC	CATSKGQDYNEQFF
TRBV6-5	TRBJ2-7	-	-	TGTGCCAGCAGCCTAAACCGGGACGCACCCTACGAGCAGTACTTC	CASSLNRDAPYEQYF
TRBV5-1	TRBJ1-2	-	few	TGCGCCAGCAGCTTGGACGGCTATGGCTACACCTTC	CASSLDGYGYTF
TRBV25-1	TRBJ1-5	TRBD1	few	TGTGCCAGCAGCAGGACAGGGGCCAATCAGCCCCAGCATTTT	CASSRTGANQPQHF
TRBV10-3	TRBJ2-2	-	-	TGTGCCATCAATGGAGGCGGTTCGAACACCGGGGAGCTGTTTTTT	CAINGGGSNTGELFF
TRBV14	TRBJ1-1	-	-	TGTGCCAGCAGCCAAGATAAGTGGCAGGGAGTTGAAGCTTTCTTT	CASSQDKWQGVEAFF
TRBV6-5	TRBJ1-2	TRBD1	few	TGTGCCAGCAGTTACTCTCCGGCACAGGGGTTAGAAGGCTACACCTTC	CASSYSPAQGLEGYTF
TRBV7-9	TRBJ1-1	-	-	TGTGCCAGCAGCTTAGGCACCTCGAACACTGAAGCTTTCTTT	CASSLGTSNTEAFF
TRBV6-4	TRBJ1-1	TRBD1	-	TGTGCCAGCAGAGACAGGGCCAAGAACACTGAAGCTTTCTTT	CASRDRAKNTEAFF
TRBV5-1	TRBJ2-1	TRBD2	-	TGCGCCAGCAGCTTGGAAGCGGGAGGGCCTCATGAGCAGTTCTTC	CASSLEAGGPHEQFF
TRBV19	TRBJ2-1	-	-	TGTGCCAGTAGTACCAGAGTGCCAAGCAATGAGCAGTTCTTC	CASSTRVPSNEQFF
TRBV7-2	TRBJ2-1	-	once	TGTGCCAGCAGCTTACGGCTCGAGAACAATGAGCAGTTCTTC	CASSLRLENNEQFF
TRBV6-1	TRBJ1-5	TRBD1	few	TGTGCCAGCAGTGAATCCGGGACAGGGGCATGGCCCCAGCATTTT	CASSESGTGAWPQHF
TRBV4-1	TRBJ2-5	TRBD1	-	TGCGCCAGCAGCCAGGCTCCCTCAGGGACAGGGCCGTTACAAGAGACCCAGTACTTC	CASSQAPSGTGPLQETQYF
TRBV6-5	TRBJ2-7	-	-	TGTGCCAGCAGTTACACACGGACAGCCTTCTCCTACGAGCAGTACTTC	CASSYTRTAFSYEQYF
TRBV9	TRBJ2-7	-	once	TGTGCCAGCAGCGTAGCAGGGTCCAGCGACGAGCAGTACTTC	CASSVAGSSDEQYF
TRBV18	TRBJ1-5	TRBD1	-	TGTGCCAGCTCACCGACAGGGGCAAGTCAGCCCCAGCATTTT	CASSPTGASQPQHF
TRBV6-1	TRBJ2-1	TRBD2	-	TGTGCCAGCAGTGAAGAGGGTAGCGGGGGTGGGTACAATGAGCAGTTCTTC	CASSEEGSGGGYNEQFF
TRBV15	TRBJ2-1	TRBD2	-	TGTGCCACCAGCAGACATACTAGCGGGGGGTACAATGAGCAGTTCTTC	CATSRHTSGGYNEQFF